This T cell receptor (beta chain) appears in the sequencing data of a study of Ad26.COV2.S vaccination and SARS-CoV-2 variants. Study details: The study gave Ad26.COV2.S intramuscularly, once or twice 56 days apart. Findings and caveats of the study: Post-vaccination breadth of spike-specific CD8+ and CD4+ T cell responses was reportedly substantial.

Treatment denoted: 15 to 20 received Ad26.COV2.S at low or high dose, single or two shots; roughly 5 received placebo; per-sample allocation not given. Sampling took place 63 days after the first vaccine or placebo injection. In Boston, the donor was an adult between 18-55 years of age. Participants' vaccine, an Ad26 vector, delivered Wuhan-strain SARS-CoV-2 spike. Method: immunoSEQ multiplex PCR; TCRdb's copy keeps in-frame clones and lacks some. Of more than 300,000 clones listed, roughly 90% were seen once; the top ten hold about 10%. With regard to this clone: As yet, its antigen is unknown.

Sequencing was performed on peripheral blood, taken in a trial of Ad26.COV2.S vaccine versus placebo. The clonotype originates from a person between 18 and 60 years old who received the Ad26.COV2.S COVID-19 vaccine or a placebo.

The CDR3: CASSLVVNNEQFF. The DNA of the CDR3 is TGTGCCAGCAGCTTAGTGGTGAATAATGAGCAGTTCTTC. The chain employs TRBV11-2 and TRBJ2-1, with no clear D. The CDR3 contains 13 residues. V lost 1 base, J lost 7 bases, and 8 bases lay in between. Germline V lookup: CDR1 SGHAT, CDR2 FQNNGV. The full variable domain, rest sourced from reference TRBV11-2 and TRBJ2-1, is EAGVAQSPRYKIIEKRQSVAFWCNPISGHATLYWYQQILGQGPKLLIQFQNNGVVDDSQLPKDRFSAERLKGVDSTLKIQPAKLEDSAVYLCASSLVVNNEQFFGPGTRLTVL.